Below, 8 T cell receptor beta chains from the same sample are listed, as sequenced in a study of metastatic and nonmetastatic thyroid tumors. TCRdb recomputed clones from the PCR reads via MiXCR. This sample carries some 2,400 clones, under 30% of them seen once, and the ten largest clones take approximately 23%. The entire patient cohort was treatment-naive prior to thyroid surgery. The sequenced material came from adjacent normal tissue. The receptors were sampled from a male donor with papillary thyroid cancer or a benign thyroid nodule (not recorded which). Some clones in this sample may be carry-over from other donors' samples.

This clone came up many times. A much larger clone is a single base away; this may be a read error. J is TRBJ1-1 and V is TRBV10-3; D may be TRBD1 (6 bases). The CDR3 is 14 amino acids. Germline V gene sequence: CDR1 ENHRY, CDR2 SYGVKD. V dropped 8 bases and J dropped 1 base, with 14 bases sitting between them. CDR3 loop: CAIGAGGRNTEAFF. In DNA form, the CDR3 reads TGTGCCATCGGGGCCGGGGGGCGGAACACTGAAGCTTTCTTT.

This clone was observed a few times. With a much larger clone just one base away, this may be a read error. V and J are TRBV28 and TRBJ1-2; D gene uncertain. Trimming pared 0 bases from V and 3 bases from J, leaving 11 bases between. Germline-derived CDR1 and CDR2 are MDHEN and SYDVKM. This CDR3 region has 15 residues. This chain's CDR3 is CASSLCGSSDYGYTF. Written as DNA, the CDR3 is TGTGCCAGCAGTTTATGTGGCAGCTCTGACTATGGCTACACCTTC.

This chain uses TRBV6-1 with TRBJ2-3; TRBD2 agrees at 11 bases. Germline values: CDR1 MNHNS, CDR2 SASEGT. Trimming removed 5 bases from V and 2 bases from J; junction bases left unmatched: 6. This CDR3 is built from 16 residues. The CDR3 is CASSIGTSGSTDTQYF. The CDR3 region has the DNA TGTGCCAGCAGTATAGGGACTAGCGGATCCACAGATACGCAGTATTTT.

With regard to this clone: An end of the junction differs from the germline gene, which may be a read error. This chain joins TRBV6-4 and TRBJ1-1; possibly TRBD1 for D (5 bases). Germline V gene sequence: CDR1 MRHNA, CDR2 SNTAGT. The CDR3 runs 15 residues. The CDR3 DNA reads TGTGCCAGCAGTTACTCGATGGGGCAGCGGCATGAAGCTTTCTTT. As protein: CASSYSMGQRHEAFF.

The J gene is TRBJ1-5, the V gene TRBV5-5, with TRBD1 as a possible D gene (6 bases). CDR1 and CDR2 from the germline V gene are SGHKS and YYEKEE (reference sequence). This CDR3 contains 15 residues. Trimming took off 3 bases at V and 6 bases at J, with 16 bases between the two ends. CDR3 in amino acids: CASSSGRGALQPQHF. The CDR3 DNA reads TGTGCCAGCAGCTCGGGACGGGGGGCCCTTCAGCCCCAGCATTTT.

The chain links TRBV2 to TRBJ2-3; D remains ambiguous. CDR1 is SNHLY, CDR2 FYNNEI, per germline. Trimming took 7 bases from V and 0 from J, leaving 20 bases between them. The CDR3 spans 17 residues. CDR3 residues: CASIQAIVDWSTDTQYF. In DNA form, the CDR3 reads TGTGCCAGCATTCAGGCCATAGTCGATTGGAGCACAGATACGCAGTATTTT.

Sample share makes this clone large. In DNA, the CDR3 is TGTGCCAGCAGTCGTGACAGGCAAGAGACCCAGTACTTC. This sequence encodes CASSRDRQETQYF. The chain links TRBV28 to TRBJ2-5; D perhaps matches TRBD1 (6 bases). Between the trimmed V and J ends, which lost 5 bases and 2 bases, there was a span of 9 bases. The CDR3 is 13 amino acids. CDR1 is MDHEN, CDR2 SYDVKM, per germline.

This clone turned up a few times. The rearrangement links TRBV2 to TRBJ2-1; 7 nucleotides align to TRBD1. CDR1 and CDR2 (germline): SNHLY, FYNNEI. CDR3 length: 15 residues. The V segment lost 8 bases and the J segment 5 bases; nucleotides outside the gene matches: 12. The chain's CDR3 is CASFRGQVWNNEQFF. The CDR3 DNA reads TGTGCCAGCTTTCGTGGACAGGTTTGGAACAATGAGCAGTTCTTC. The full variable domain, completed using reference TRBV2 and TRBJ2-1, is EPEVTQTPSHQVTQMGQEVILRCVPISNHLYFYWYRQILGQKVEFLVSFYNNEISEKSEIFDDQFSVERPDGSNFTLKIRSTKLEDSAMYFCASFRGQVWNNEQFFGPGTRLTVL.